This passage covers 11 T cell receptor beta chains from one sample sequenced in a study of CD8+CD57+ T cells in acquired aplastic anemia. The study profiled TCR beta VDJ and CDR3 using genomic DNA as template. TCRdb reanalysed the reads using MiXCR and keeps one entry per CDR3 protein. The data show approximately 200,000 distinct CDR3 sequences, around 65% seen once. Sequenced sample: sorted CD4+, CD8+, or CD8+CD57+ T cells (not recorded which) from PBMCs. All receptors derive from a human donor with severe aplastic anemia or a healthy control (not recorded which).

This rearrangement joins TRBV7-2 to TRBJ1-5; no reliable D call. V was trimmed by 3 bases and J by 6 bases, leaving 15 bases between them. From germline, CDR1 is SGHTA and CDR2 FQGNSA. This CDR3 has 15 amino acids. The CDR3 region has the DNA TGTGCCAGCAGCTTGTGGTCTGCGACCAGTCAGCCCCAGCATTTT. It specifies CASSLWSATSQPQHF.

CDR3 DNA sequence: TGTGCCAGCAGTCAGAGGGACATCTCCTACGAGCAGTACTTC. Translating it yields CASSQRDISYEQYF. The rearrangement joins TRBV12-3 or TRBV12-4 to TRBJ2-7; D may be TRBD1 (6 bases). The CDR3 runs to 14 residues. Trimming pared 5 bases from V and 0 bases from J, leaving 11 bases between.

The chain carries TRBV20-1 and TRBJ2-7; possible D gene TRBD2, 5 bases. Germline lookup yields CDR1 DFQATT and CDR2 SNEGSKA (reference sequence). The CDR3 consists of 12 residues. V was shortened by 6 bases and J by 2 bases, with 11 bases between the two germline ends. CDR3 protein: CSAAEPAYEQYF. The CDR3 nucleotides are TGCAGTGCAGCGGAGCCCGCCTACGAGCAGTACTTC.

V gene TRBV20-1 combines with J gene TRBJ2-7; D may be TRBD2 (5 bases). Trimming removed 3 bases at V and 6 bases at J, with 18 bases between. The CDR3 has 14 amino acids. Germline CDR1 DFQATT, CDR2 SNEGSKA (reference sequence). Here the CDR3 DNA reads TGCAGTGCTAGTGGTTCTAGCCGCCCTTCCGAGCAGTACTTC. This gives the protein CSASGSSRPSEQYF.

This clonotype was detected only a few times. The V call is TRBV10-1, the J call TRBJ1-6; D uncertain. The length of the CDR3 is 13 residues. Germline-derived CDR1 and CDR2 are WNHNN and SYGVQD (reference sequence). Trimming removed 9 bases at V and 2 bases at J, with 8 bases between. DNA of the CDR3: TGCGCCAGTTACGGTCCCTATAATTCACCCCTCCACTTT. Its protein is CASYGPYNSPLHF.

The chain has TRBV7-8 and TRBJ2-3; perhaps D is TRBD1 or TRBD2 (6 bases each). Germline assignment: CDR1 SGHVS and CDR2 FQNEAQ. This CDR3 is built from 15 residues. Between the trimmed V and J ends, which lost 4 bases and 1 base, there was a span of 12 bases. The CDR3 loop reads CASSSRGPGTDTQYF. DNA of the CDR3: TGTGCCAGCAGCTCCCGGGGGCCCGGCACAGATACGCAGTATTTT.

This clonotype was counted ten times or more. In DNA, the CDR3 is TGTGCCAGCAGCTTAGTGGCAGGGCTCTATGGCTACACCTTC. It translates to CASSLVAGLYGYTF. This rearrangement joins TRBV11-2 to TRBJ1-2; D is perhaps TRBD1 (5 bases). CDR1 SGHAT and CDR2 FQNNGV come from the germline V gene. Trimming removed 1 base at V and 4 bases at J, with 10 bases between. The CDR3 contains 14 residues.

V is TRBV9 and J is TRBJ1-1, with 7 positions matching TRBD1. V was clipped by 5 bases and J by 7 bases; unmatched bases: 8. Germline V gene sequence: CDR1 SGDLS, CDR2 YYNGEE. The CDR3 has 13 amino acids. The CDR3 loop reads CASRPEGAYEAFF. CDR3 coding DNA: TGTGCCAGCAGGCCGGAGGGGGCTTATGAAGCTTTCTTT.

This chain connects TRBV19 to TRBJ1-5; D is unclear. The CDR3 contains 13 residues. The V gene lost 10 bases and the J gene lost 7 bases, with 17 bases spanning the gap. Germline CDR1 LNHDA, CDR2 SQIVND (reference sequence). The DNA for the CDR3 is TGTGCCACTGCCTTGGCACGCGGGCAGCCCCAGCATTTT. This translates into CATALARGQPQHF. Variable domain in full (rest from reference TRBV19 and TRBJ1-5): DGGITQSPKYLFRKEGQNVTLSCEQNLNHDAMYWYRQDPGQGLRLIYYSQIVNDFQKGDIAEGYSVSREKKESFPLTVTSAQKNPTAFYLCATALARGQPQHFGDGTRLSIL.

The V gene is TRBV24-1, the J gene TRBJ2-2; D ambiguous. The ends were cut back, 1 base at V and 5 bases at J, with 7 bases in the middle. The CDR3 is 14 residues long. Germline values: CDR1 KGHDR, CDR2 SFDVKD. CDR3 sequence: CATSDLGNTGELFF. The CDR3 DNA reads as TGTGCCACCAGTGATTTAGGGAATACCGGGGAGCTGTTTTTT.

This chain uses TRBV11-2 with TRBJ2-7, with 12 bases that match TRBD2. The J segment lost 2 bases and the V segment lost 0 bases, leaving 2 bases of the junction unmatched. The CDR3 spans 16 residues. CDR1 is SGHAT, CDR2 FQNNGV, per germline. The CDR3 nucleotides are TGTGCCAGCAGCTTAGATAGGACTAGCGGGACCTACGAGCAGTACTTC. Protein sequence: CASSLDRTSGTYEQYF.